Reported below is one T cell receptor (beta chain). This entry comes from a study of blood T cell repertoires in COVID-19. Study overall: The cDNA or gDNA used as material had been derived from T cells, B-cell-depleted T cells, or PBMCs.

Per the original data handling: Estimation of nucleated cell counts relied on the amplification of reference gene primers. Data came from immunoSEQ multiplex PCR; TCRdb stores just in-frame clones and leaves some out. V, J and clone size derive from that table, while D and trimming were established from the DNA sequence. The sample records 130,000 to 150,000 clones, over 80% being singletons. This receptor was obtained from a woman in her thirties or forties with active or convalescent COVID-19. Sequencing input: peripheral blood.

In DNA, the CDR3 is TGTGCCAGCAGCTTAGGGACAGGGGGCCCGGCTGAAGCTTTCTTT. Its protein is CASSLGTGGPAEAFF. The chain joins TRBV7-2 to TRBJ1-1, with 11 bases fitting TRBD1. CDR3 length: 15 residues. V trimming: 1 base; J trimming: 6 bases; junction bases outside the gene matches: 4. Germline CDR1 reads SGHTA; CDR2 reads FQGNSA.